Detailed here is one T cell receptor (beta chain). Losses at the gene ends were 5 bases for V and 6 bases for J; bases not matched to a gene: 13. The CDR3 totals 17 residues. Germline lookup yields CDR1 SGHVS and CDR2 FQNEAQ. TCRdb used MiXCR to reprocess the 5' RACE reads, holding one entry per CDR3 protein. The repertoire holds under 450,000 distinct CDR3 sequences, with roughly 20% as singletons. This specimen comes from a study of CD8 T cells in ankylosing spondylitis. Sequenced material: blood, either unsorted or a sorted T cell fraction (not recorded which). J is TRBJ2-2 and V is TRBV7-8, with TRBD1 identical over 9 bases. This receptor was obtained from a male donor with ankylosing spondylitis or in good health (not recorded which). CDR3 nucleotides: TGTGCCAGCAGCCCGCCCATACAGGGGGCGCGACCCGGGGAGCTGTTTTTT. Residues: CASSPPIQGARPGELFF.